The present T cell receptor beta chain was sequenced within a study of Graves' ophthalmopathy and Graves' hyperthyroidism. This clonotype has just a few counts. Researchers took RNA transcripts and amplified TCR beta CDR3 regions from them. The workflow started with a first-round RT-PCR run with HTBI primers and then moved on to a second-round multiplex PCR. TCRdb reanalysed the multiplex PCR reads using MiXCR and keeps one entry per CDR3 protein. The sample lists about 500,000 distinct CDR3 sequences, roughly 40% seen once, with about 4% in the top ten. What was sequenced was peripheral blood or thyroid tissue (not recorded which). This TCR was recovered from an adult man with Graves' hyperthyroidism.

The CDR3, as DNA: TGTGCCAGCAGTTTCGCGGGCAGGGCCTACGAGCAGTACTTC. Translated: CASSFAGRAYEQYF. The chain carries TRBV28 and TRBJ2-7; D is tentatively TRBD1 or TRBD2 (5 bases each). Germline V gives CDR1 MDHEN, CDR2 SYDVKM. V gave up 3 bases and J gave up 2 bases, with 11 bases separating them. The CDR3 has 14 residues.